Below, 26 T cell receptor beta chains from the same sample are listed, as sequenced in a study of cytomegalovirus exposure and HLA in healthy donors. Researchers ran the PCR with 60 Vbeta and 13 Jbeta primers. Clones were sequenced by immunoSEQ multiplex PCR, and TCRdb holds only the in-frame ones, with some missing. The repertoire holds roughly 190,000 clones, with 60% to 80% as singletons. Sample: PBMCs. The receptors come from a woman aged 30 to 39 in good health and CMV-seropositive.

This clone has only a few counts. The rearrangement links TRBV18 to TRBJ2-7; 7 bases fit TRBD1. Germline values: CDR1 KGHSH, CDR2 LQKENI. With V trimmed by 2 bases and J by 7 bases, 11 bases remained unmatched. The CDR3 is 15 amino acids. This CDR3 reads CASSPFKGATGEQYF. The CDR3 DNA sequence: TGTGCCAGCTCACCATTCAAGGGAGCGACAGGGGAGCAGTACTTC.

V and J are TRBV6-9 and TRBJ2-7, with TRBD2 matching over 16 bases. After removal of 0 bases from V and 3 bases from J, the junction contained 20 bases not matched to a gene. There are 23 residues in the CDR3. Germline V lookup: CDR1 MNHGY, CDR2 SVAAGI. CDR3 protein: CASSYSLPRRGSGTSGRGYEQYF. CDR3 sequence (DNA): TGTGCCAGCAGTTATTCTCTGCCCCGCAGGGGCTCCGGGACTAGCGGGAGGGGCTACGAGCAGTACTTC.

This clone was recorded once. One junction end disagrees with the germline gene, perhaps due to a read error. This sequence joins TRBV14 and TRBJ1-2; the D gene is possibly TRBD1 (6 bases). Per germline, CDR1 SGHDN and CDR2 FVKESK. The CDR3 spans 18 residues. CDR3 nucleotides: TGTGCCAGCAGCGAAGAGAGGGTAGAAGGGGAGGGGGGGGGAGGCTACACCTTC. Translating gives CASSEERVEGEGGGGYTF.

V gene TRBV28 combines with J gene TRBJ2-5, with TRBD2 matching 9 bases. Near its end, the DNA agrees better with TRBJ2-7, so the J call may be wrong. Per the germline V gene, CDR1 is MDHEN and CDR2 is SYDVKM. CDR3 length equals 14 residues. The CDR3 is CASWTGGRAYEQYF. Here the CDR3 DNA reads TGTGCCAGCTGGACGGGCGGGAGGGCCTACGAGCAGTACTTC.

The chain recombines TRBV6-5 with TRBJ1-1, with D tentatively TRBD1 (5 bases). The V gene lost 6 bases and the J gene lost 11 bases, with 19 bases spanning the gap. In germline, CDR1 is MNHEY, CDR2 SVGAGI. The CDR3 spans 13 residues. The CDR3 loop reads CASRSTPQGRAFF. CDR3 in DNA: TGTGCCAGCAGATCCACCCCGCAGGGTAGGGCTTTCTTT.

The chain links TRBV6-1 to TRBJ2-7, with 7 bases matching TRBD2. With V trimmed by 3 bases and J by 0 bases, 5 bases remained unmatched. The CDR3 is made up of 15 amino acids. Germline V lookup: CDR1 MNHNS, CDR2 SASEGT. The CDR3 sequence: CASSDKAGSSYEQYF. The CDR3 nucleotides read TGTGCCAGCAGTGACAAAGCGGGGAGCTCCTACGAGCAGTACTTC.

J is TRBJ2-4 and V is TRBV6-4; no clear D gene. The CDR3 length is 14 residues. Per the germline V gene, CDR1 is MRHNA and CDR2 is SNTAGT. V lost 0 bases to trimming and J lost 6 bases, with 9 bases between them. This chain's CDR3 is CASSDSVEANIQYF. The CDR3 coding sequence is TGTGCCAGCAGTGACTCGGTAGAGGCAAACATTCAGTACTTC.

The rearrangement uses TRBV15 and TRBJ1-2; the match to TRBD1 covers 8 bases. J gave up 10 bases and V 0 bases, and 22 bases lay outside the gene matches. The length of the CDR3 is 19 residues. CDR1 is LNHNV and CDR2 is YYDKDF in the germline V gene (reference sequence). The CDR3, as DNA: TGTGCCACCAGCAGAGATTTCTCAGACACAGGGGGACCCTTTCTGGACTACACCTTC. Translation: CATSRDFSDTGGPFLDYTF.

This clone showed up just once. The chain uses TRBV5-1 and TRBJ1-2; 9 bases match TRBD1. The germline CDR1 and CDR2 sequences are SGHRS and YFSETQ. The CDR3 covers 15 residues. V gave up 6 bases and J gave up 8 bases; unmatched junction bases: 14. This chain's CDR3 is CASTLSGQGLGGYTF. The CDR3 nucleotides read TGCGCCAGCACCCTATCGGGACAGGGACTAGGAGGCTACACCTTC. Variable domain in full (rest from reference TRBV5-1 and TRBJ1-2): KAGVTQTPRYLIKTRGQQVTLSCSPISGHRSVSWYQQTPGQGLQFLFEYFSETQRNKGNFPGRFSGRQFSNSRSEMNVSTLELGDSALYLCASTLSGQGLGGYTFGSGTRLTVV.

The genes are TRBV9 and TRBJ2-7; unclear D gene. This CDR3 has 14 amino acids. Germline assignment: CDR1 SGDLS and CDR2 YYNGEE. Trimming took 2 bases from V and 2 from J, leaving 11 bases between them. The CDR3 region is CASSVASETYEQYF. DNA for the CDR3: TGTGCCAGCAGCGTGGCGAGCGAAACCTACGAGCAGTACTTC.

This clone was seen a few times. The rearrangement joins TRBV11-3 to TRBJ2-3; maybe TRBD2 (6 bases). This CDR3 is 16 amino acids long. Trimming removed 0 bases at V and 4 bases at J, with 14 bases between. The germline V gene encodes CDR1 SGHNT and CDR2 YENEEA. The DNA of the CDR3 is TGTGCCAGCAGCTTAGATGGTAGCGGCTTTCCAGATACGCAGTATTTT. The encoded protein is CASSLDGSGFPDTQYF.

The sample holds a few counts of this clone. The chain is built from TRBV5-1 and TRBJ1-3; D gene unclear. This CDR3 comprises 11 residues. The germline gives CDR1 SGHRS, CDR2 YFSETQ. Trimming removed 0 bases from V and 8 bases from J, with 3 bases in between. In nucleotides, the CDR3 is TGCGCCAGCAGCTTGGGAGACACCATATATTTT. This sequence encodes CASSLGDTIYF. Complete variable domain (other parts from reference TRBV5-1 and TRBJ1-3): KAGVTQTPRYLIKTRGQQVTLSCSPISGHRSVSWYQQTPGQGLQFLFEYFSETQRNKGNFPGRFSGRQFSNSRSEMNVSTLELGDSALYLCASSLGDTIYFGEGSWLTVV.

This chain uses TRBV6-5 with TRBJ2-7; the match to TRBD1 covers 7 bases. V lost 0 bases and J lost 9; bases outside the gene matches: 14. Germline values: CDR1 MNHEY, CDR2 SVGAGI. The CDR3 is 16 amino acids. The CDR3 region is CASSYSLIGGFGGQYF. CDR3 in DNA: TGTGCCAGCAGTTACTCGCTAATAGGGGGCTTTGGTGGGCAGTACTTC.

This chain uses TRBV28 with TRBJ2-5; 8 positions match TRBD1. The end of the DNA aligns better with TRBJ2-7, so the J call may be wrong. The CDR3 is 16 residues long. Germline V lookup: CDR1 MDHEN, CDR2 SYDVKM. CDR3 sequence reads: CATLGNLGQASYEQYF. In nucleotides, the CDR3 is TGTGCCACCCTAGGTAATCTGGGACAGGCCTCCTACGAGCAGTACTTC.

This clone has just one count. The DNA for the CDR3 is TGTGCCAGTAGTAGAGCCGGGACAGGGGGCGATGAGCAGTTCTTC. Protein product: CASSRAGTGGDEQFF. The V gene is TRBV19, the J gene TRBJ2-1, with 12 bases that match TRBD1. V trimming: 4 bases; J trimming: 8 bases; junction bases outside the gene matches: 6. This CDR3 region has 15 residues. Germline V gives CDR1 LNHDA, CDR2 SQIVND (reference sequence).

The gene calls are TRBV10-3 and TRBJ2-1, with 9 bases identical to TRBD1. CDR1 and CDR2 (germline): ENHRY, SYGVKD. Trimming removed 5 bases from V and 7 bases from J; junction bases left unmatched: 6. The CDR3 runs 14 residues. CDR3 bases: TGTGCCATCAGTATCGGGACAGGGATAAATGAGCAGTTCTTC. As protein: CAISIGTGINEQFF.

The chain is built from TRBV28 and TRBJ2-5, with 11 bases fitting TRBD2. Germline V lookup: CDR1 MDHEN, CDR2 SYDVKM. CDR3 length: 15 residues. The J segment lost 7 bases and the V segment lost 7 bases, leaving 11 bases of the junction unmatched. This CDR3 is CASTLAGGPMGTQYF. CDR3 bases: TGTGCCAGCACCTTAGCGGGAGGGCCTATGGGGACCCAGTACTTC.

V usage is TRBV6-5 and J usage is TRBJ2-7, with TRBD1 identical over 9 bases. V trimming: 6 bases; J trimming: 8 bases; junction bases outside the gene matches: 8. The germline V gene encodes CDR1 MNHEY and CDR2 SVGAGI. The CDR3 length is 13 residues. CDR3 residues: CASRRTGTGKQYF. The CDR3 nucleotides are TGTGCCAGCAGGCGGACCGGGACAGGGAAGCAGTACTTC.

The J gene is TRBJ2-2, the V gene TRBV5-1, with TRBD2 matching 11 bases. V lost 1 base and J lost 0; bases outside the gene matches: 5. In germline, CDR1 is SGHRS, CDR2 YFSETQ. This CDR3 is built from 18 residues. CDR3 sequence: CASSLLAGGTANTGELFF. The CDR3 DNA sequence: TGCGCCAGCAGCTTGCTAGCGGGAGGTACCGCGAACACCGGGGAGCTGTTTTTT.

The chain has TRBV2 and TRBJ2-2; TRBD2 matches 10 bases. Germline-derived CDR1 and CDR2 are SNHLY and FYNNEI. This CDR3 spans 17 amino acids. V shed 7 bases, J shed 1 base, and the junction held 9 bases outside the gene matches. The CDR3 nucleotides are TGTGCCAGCATTTACTCTCGGACTAGCGGGAACACCGGGGAGCTGTTTTTT. Its protein is CASIYSRTSGNTGELFF.

This chain uses TRBV5-1 with TRBJ1-5; D remains unclear. V gave up 0 bases and J gave up 4 bases, with 11 bases separating them. Germline V gene data show CDR1 as SGHRS and CDR2 as YFSETQ. This CDR3 is built from 15 residues. The CDR3 here is CASSLVDSLNQPQHF. CDR3 sequence (DNA): TGCGCCAGCAGCTTGGTGGACTCTCTTAATCAGCCCCAGCATTTT.

The rearrangement joins TRBV5-1 to TRBJ1-2, with 10 positions matching TRBD1. V gave up 2 bases and J gave up 11 bases; unmatched junction bases: 6. The germline gives CDR1 SGHRS, CDR2 YFSETQ. There are 13 residues in the CDR3. The CDR3 sequence is CASSFGRTGGYTF. The DNA for the CDR3 is TGCGCCAGCAGCTTTGGACGGACAGGGGGATACACCTTC.

This clone has only a few counts. The junction departs from germline at one end; a sequencing error may be responsible. The CDR3 spells CASSLLPAGGYKTSTDTQYF. CDR3 DNA: TGTGCTAGCAGCTTATTACCAGCGGGAGGGTATAAAACTAGCACAGATACGCAGTATTTT. The gene calls are TRBV7-7 and TRBJ2-3, with 10 bases aligning to TRBD2. Germline V lookup: CDR1 SSHAT, CDR2 FNYEAQ (reference sequence). The CDR3 spans 20 residues.

This CDR3 is CASSSYLAAEEQYF. The CDR3 nucleotides are TGCGCCAGCAGCTCATATTTAGCGGCAGAGGAGCAGTACTTC. The chain combines TRBV5-1 with TRBJ2-7; D might be TRBD2 (6 bases). In germline, CDR1 is SGHRS, CDR2 YFSETQ. The V end was cut by 3 bases, the J end by 7 bases, with 17 bases between. The CDR3 is made up of 14 amino acids. The complete variable domain, with remaining parts taken from reference TRBV5-1 and TRBJ2-7, reads KAGVTQTPRYLIKTRGQQVTLSCSPISGHRSVSWYQQTPGQGLQFLFEYFSETQRNKGNFPGRFSGRQFSNSRSEMNVSTLELGDSALYLCASSSYLAAEEQYFGPGTRLTVT.

The chain employs TRBV11-2 and TRBJ1-2; D possibly corresponds to TRBD1 (6 bases). Germline-derived CDR1 and CDR2 are SGHAT and FQNNGV. There are 14 residues in the CDR3. V was shortened by 5 bases and J by 2 bases, with 12 bases between the two germline ends. The CDR3 DNA follows: TGTGCCAGCAGCCTACAACAGGGAAACTATGGCTACACCTTC. It specifies CASSLQQGNYGYTF.

Notes on this clone: The sample carries other DNA sequences with the same CDR3. The chain employs TRBV5-1 and TRBJ2-5; 9 bases align to TRBD1. Trimming removed 0 bases from V and 2 bases from J; junction bases left unmatched: 2. Germline assignment: CDR1 SGHRS and CDR2 YFSETQ. CDR3 length: 15 residues. DNA for the CDR3: TGCGCCAGCAGCTTGGGGGACAGGGATCAAGAGACCCAGTACTTC. Translation: CASSLGDRDQETQYF.